A single TCR beta chain is shown here with its context. Germline CDR1 and CDR2: SGDLS and YYNGEE. The CDR3 covers 15 residues. Trimming shortened V by 0 bases and J by 3 bases, and 12 bases separated the two germline ends. The repertoire was sequenced with immunoSEQ multiplex PCR; TCRdb's copy has only in-frame clones and lacks some. The table has about 76,000 clones, around 94% seen once. The data originate from a study of T cell changes during pregnancy in multiple sclerosis. Here the sequenced sample was peripheral blood, taken in the third trimester of pregnancy. This TCR derives from a female donor with multiple sclerosis, enrolled in a pregnancy study. The V call is TRBV9, the J call TRBJ1-1; a weak D match, TRBD1 (6 bases). The CDR3 nucleotides read TGTGCCAGCAGCGTAGCATGGGGGCCGGACACTGAAGCTTTCTTT. Its protein is CASSVAWGPDTEAFF.